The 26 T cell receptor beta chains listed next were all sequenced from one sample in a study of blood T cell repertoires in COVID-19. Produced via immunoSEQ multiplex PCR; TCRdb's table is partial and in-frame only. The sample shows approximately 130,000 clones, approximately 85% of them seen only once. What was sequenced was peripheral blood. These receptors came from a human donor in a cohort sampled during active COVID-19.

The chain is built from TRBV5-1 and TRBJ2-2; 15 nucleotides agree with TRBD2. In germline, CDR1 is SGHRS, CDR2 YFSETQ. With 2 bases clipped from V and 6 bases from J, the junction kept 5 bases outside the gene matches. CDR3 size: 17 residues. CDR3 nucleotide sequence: TGCGCCAGCAGCTTCGGGACTAGCGGGAGGTTTTCCGGGGAGCTGTTTTTT. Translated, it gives CASSFGTSGRFSGELFF.

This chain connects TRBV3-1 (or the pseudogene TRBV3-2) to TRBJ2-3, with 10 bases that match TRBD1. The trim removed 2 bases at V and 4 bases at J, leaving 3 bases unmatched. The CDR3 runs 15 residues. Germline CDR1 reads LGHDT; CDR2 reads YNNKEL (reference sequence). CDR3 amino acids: CASSQLDRGADTQYF. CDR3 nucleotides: TGTGCCAGCAGCCAATTGGACAGGGGGGCAGATACGCAGTATTTT.

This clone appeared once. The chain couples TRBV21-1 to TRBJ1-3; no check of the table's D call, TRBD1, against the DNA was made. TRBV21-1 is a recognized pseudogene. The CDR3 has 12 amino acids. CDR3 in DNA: TGTGCTTCAGGGTGCTCTGGAAACACCATATATTTT. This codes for CASGCSGNTIYF.

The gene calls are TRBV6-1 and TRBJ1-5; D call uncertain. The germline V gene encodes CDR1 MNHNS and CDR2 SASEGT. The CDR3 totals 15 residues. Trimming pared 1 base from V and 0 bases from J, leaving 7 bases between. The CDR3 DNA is TGTGCCAGCAGTGAAGGTAGCTATAGCAATCAGCCCCAGCATTTT. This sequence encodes CASSEGSYSNQPQHF.

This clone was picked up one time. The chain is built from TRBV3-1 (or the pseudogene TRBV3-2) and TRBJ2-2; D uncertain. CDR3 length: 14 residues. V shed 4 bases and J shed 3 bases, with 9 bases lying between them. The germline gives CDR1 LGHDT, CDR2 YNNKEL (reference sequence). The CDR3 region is CASSPLSYTGELFF. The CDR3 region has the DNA TGTGCCAGCAGCCCCCTATCGTACACCGGGGAGCTGTTTTTT.

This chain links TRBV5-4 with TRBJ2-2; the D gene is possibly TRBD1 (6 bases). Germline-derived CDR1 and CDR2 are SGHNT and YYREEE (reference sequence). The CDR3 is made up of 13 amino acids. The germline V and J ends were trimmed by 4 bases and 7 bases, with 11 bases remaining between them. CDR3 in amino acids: CASSPPDSGELFF. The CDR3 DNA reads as TGTGCCAGCAGCCCCCCGGACAGCGGGGAGCTGTTTTTT. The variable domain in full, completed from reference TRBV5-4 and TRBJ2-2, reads ETGVTQSPTHLIKTRGQQVTLRCSSQSGHNTVSWYQQALGQGPQFIFQYYREEENGRGNFPPRFSGLQFPNYSSELNVNALELDDSALYLCASSPPDSGELFFGEGSRLTVL.

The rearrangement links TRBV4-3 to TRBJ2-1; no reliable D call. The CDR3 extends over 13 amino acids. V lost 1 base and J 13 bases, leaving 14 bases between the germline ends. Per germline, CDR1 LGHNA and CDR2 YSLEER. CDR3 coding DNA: TGCGCCAGCAGCCAAGTAGTCAGAGCGCTTCAGTTCTTC. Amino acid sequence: CASSQVVRALQFF.

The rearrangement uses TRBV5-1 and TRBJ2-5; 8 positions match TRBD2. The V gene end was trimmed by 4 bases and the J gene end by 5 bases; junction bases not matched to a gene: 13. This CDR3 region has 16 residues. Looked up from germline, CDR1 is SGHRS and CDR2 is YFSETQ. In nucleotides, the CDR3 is TGCGCCAGCAGCCCCTTAGCGGGACGGCGTGGGGAGACCCAGTACTTC. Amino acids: CASSPLAGRRGETQYF.

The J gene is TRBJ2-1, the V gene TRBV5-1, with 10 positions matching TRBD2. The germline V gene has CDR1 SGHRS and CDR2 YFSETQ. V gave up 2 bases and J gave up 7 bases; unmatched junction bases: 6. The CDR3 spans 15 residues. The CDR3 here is CASSLSSGRKNEQFF. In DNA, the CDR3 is TGCGCCAGCAGCTTATCTAGCGGGAGAAAGAATGAGCAGTTCTTC.

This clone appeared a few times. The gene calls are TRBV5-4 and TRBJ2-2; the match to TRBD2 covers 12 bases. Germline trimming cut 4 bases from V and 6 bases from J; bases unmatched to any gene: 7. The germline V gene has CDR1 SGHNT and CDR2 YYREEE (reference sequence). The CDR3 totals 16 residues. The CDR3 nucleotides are TGTGCCAGCAGCCCAAGTCTAGCGGGGGGGCCCGGGGAGCTGTTTTTT. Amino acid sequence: CASSPSLAGGPGELFF. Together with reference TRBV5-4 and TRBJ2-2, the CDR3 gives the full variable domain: ETGVTQSPTHLIKTRGQQVTLRCSSQSGHNTVSWYQQALGQGPQFIFQYYREEENGRGNFPPRFSGLQFPNYSSELNVNALELDDSALYLCASSPSLAGGPGELFFGEGSRLTVL.

As DNA, the CDR3 is TGTGCCAGCAGAAAATGGGGACAGGGGCAGTATTTT. Translating it yields CASRKWGQGQYF. The chain uses TRBV7-2 and TRBJ2-3; TRBD1 matches 9 bases. Germline V CDR1 and CDR2: SGHTA, FQGNSA. This CDR3 contains 12 residues. The junction had 6 bases not matched to a gene; V was cut back by 6 bases and J by 11 bases.

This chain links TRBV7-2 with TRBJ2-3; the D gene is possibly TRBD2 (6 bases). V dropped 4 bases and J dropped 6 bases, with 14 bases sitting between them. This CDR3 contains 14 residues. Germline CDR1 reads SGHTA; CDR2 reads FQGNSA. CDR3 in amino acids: CASSSMGAGDTQYF. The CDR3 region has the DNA TGTGCCAGCAGCTCGATGGGCGCGGGGGATACGCAGTATTTT.

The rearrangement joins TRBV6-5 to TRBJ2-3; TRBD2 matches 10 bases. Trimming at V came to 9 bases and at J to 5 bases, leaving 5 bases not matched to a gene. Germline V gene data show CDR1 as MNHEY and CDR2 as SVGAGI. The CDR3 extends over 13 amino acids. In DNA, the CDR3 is TGTGCCAGTTCTAGCGGGGGAGGAGATACGCAGTATTTT. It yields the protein CASSSGGGDTQYF.

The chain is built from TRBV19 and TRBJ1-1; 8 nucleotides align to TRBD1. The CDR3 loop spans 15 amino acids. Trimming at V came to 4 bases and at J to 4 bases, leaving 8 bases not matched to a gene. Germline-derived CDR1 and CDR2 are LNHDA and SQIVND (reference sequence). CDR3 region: CASSTVDRGGTEAFF. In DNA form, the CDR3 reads TGTGCCAGTAGTACAGTTGACAGGGGTGGCACTGAAGCTTTCTTT.

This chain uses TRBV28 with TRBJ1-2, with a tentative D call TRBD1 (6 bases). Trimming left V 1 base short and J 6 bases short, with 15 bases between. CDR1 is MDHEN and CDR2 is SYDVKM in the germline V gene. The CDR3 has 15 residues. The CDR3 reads CASSLLGGGGDGYTF. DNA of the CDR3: TGTGCCAGCAGTTTATTGGGAGGGGGTGGGGATGGCTACACCTTC.

DNA for the CDR3: TGTGCCAGCAGCGAGGCCGGGTTTGCCACTGGAAACACCATATATTTT. Translating gives CASSEAGFATGNTIYF. The rearrangement uses TRBV28 and TRBJ1-3; D is unresolved. Germline assignment: CDR1 MDHEN and CDR2 SYDVKM. V was clipped by 6 bases and J by 2 bases, with 17 bases between them. There are 16 residues in the CDR3.

The CDR3 region has the DNA TGTGCCAGCAGCTATCAGGGGGCTGGGGCCAACGTCCTGACTTTC. This encodes CASSYQGAGANVLTF. This chain connects TRBV9 to TRBJ2-6; 7 nucleotides align to TRBD1. The germline gives CDR1 SGDLS, CDR2 YYNGEE. The V and J ends lost 4 bases and 2 bases, in that order; junction bases with no gene match: 3. This CDR3 has 15 residues.

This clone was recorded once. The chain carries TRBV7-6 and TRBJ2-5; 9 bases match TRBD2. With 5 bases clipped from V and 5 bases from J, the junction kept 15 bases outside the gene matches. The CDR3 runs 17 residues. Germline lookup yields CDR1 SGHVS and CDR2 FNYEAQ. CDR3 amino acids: CASSLLGAAGGGETQYF. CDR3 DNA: TGTGCCAGCAGCCTCCTGGGGGCAGCGGGAGGCGGGGAGACCCAGTACTTC.

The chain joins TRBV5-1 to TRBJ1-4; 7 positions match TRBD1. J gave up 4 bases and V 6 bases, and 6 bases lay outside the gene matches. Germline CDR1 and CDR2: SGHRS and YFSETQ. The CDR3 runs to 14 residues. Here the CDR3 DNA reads TGCGCCAGCAAAGAGGGGGCAGGTAATGAAAAACTGTTTTTT. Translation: CASKEGAGNEKLFF. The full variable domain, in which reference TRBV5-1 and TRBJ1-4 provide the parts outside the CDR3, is KAGVTQTPRYLIKTRGQQVTLSCSPISGHRSVSWYQQTPGQGLQFLFEYFSETQRNKGNFPGRFSGRQFSNSRSEMNVSTLELGDSALYLCASKEGAGNEKLFFGSGTQLSVL.

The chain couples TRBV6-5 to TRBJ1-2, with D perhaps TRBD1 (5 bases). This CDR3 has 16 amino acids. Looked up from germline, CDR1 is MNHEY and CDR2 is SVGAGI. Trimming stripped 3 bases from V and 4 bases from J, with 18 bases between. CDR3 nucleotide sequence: TGTGCCAGCAGTTATGGGGGGGGACCCCGGGGCTATGGCTACACCTTC. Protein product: CASSYGGGPRGYGYTF.

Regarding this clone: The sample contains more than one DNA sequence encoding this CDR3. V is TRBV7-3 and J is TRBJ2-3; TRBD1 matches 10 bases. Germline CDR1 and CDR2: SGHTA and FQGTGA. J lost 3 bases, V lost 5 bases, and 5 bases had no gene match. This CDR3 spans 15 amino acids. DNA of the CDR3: TGTGCCAGCAGCAAAGACAGGGGGCGAACAGATACGCAGTATTTT. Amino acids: CASSKDRGRTDTQYF.

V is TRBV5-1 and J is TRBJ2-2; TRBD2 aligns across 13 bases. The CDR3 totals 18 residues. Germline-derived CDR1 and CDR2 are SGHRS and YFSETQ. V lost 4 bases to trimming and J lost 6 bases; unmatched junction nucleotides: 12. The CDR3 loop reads CASSRTWGLAGRSGELFF. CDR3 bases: TGCGCCAGCAGCCGCACCTGGGGACTAGCGGGAAGGTCCGGGGAGCTGTTTTTT.

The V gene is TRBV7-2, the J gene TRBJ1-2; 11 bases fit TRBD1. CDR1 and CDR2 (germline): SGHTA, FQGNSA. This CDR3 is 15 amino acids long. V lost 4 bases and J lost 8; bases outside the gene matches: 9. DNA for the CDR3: TGTGCCAGCAGCTCGGACAGGGGGCGGGTCGAGGGCTACACCTTC. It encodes CASSSDRGRVEGYTF.

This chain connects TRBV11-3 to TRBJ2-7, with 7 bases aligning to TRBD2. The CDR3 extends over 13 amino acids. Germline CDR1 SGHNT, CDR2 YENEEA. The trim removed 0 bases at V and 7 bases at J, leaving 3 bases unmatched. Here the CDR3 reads CASSLEAGREQYF. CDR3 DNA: TGTGCCAGCAGCTTAGAGGCCGGGAGGGAGCAGTACTTC.

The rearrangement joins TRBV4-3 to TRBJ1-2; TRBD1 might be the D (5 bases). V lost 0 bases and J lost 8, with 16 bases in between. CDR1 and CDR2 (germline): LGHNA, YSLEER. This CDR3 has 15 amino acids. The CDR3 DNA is TGCGCCAGCAGCCAAGAAAGAAATGGACATTGGGGCTACACCTTC. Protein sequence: CASSQERNGHWGYTF.

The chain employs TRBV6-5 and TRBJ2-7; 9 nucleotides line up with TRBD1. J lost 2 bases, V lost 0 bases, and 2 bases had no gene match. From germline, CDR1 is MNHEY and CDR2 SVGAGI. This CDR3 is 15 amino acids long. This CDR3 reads CASSYSRDRAYEQYV. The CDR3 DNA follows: TGTGCCAGCAGTTACTCCCGGGACAGGGCCTACGAGCAGTACGTC.